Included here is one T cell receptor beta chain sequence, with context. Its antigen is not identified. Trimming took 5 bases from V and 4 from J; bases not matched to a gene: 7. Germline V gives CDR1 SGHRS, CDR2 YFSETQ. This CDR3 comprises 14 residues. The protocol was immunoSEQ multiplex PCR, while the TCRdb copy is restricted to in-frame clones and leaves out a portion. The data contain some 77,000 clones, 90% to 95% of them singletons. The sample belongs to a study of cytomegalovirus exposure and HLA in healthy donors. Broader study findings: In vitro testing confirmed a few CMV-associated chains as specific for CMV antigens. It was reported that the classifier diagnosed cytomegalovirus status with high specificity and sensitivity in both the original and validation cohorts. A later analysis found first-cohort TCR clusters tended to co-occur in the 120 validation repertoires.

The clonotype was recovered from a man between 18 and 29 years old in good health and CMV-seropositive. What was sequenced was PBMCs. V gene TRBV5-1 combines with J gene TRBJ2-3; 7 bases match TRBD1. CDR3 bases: TGCGCCAGCAGGGTGACAGGGCTGGCAGATACGCAGTATTTT. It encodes CASRVTGLADTQYF.